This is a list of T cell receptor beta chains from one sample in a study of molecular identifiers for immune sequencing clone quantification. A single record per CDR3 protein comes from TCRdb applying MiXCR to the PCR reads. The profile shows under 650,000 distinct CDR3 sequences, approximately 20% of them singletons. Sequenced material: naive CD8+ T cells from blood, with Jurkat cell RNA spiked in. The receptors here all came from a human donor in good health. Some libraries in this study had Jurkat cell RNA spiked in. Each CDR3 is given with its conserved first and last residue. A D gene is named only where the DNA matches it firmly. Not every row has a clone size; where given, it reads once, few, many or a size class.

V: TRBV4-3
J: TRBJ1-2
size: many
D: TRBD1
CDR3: CASSQDRQGAGYGYTF
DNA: TGCGCCAGCAGCCAAGATAGACAGGGGGCCGGCTATGGCTACACCTTC

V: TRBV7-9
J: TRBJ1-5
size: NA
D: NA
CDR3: CASSPEGGSNQPQHF
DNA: TGTGCCAGCAGCCCAGAAGGTGGTAGCAATCAGCCCCAGCATTTT

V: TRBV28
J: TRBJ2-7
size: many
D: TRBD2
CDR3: CASSVSGSGAYEQYF
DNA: TGTGCCAGCAGTGTCTCCGGGAGCGGGGCCTACGAGCAGTACTTC

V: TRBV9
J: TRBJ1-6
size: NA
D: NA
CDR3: CASGVGGSTNSPLHF
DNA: TGTGCCAGCGGCGTGGGGGGGTCTACTAATTCACCCCTCCACTTT

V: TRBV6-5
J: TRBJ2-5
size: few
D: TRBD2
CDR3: CASTTGLAGGQETQYF
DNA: TGTGCCAGCACTACGGGACTAGCGGGGGGCCAAGAGACCCAGTACTTC

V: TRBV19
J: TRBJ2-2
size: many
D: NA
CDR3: CASSPTIHREGTNTGELFF
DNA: TGTGCCAGTAGTCCCACAATTCACAGGGAGGGGACGAACACCGGGGAGCTGTTTTTT

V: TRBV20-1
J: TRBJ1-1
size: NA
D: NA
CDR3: CSARQGPNTEAFF
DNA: TGCAGTGCTAGACAGGGGCCGAACACTGAAGCTTTCTTT

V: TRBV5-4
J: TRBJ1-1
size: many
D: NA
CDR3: CASSLALAQATEAFF
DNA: TGTGCCAGCAGCTTGGCCCTGGCCCAGGCCACTGAAGCTTTCTTT

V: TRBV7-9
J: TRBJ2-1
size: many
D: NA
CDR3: CASISNGGPVDEQFF
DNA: TGTGCCAGCATTTCTAACGGGGGGCCTGTGGATGAGCAGTTCTTC

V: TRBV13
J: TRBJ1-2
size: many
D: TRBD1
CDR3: CASSSRGQGFFGYTF
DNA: TGTGCCAGCAGCAGCCGCGGACAGGGGTTCTTTGGCTACACCTTC

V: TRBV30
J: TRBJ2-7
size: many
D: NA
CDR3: CARGTAGNEQYF
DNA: TGTGCACGGGGCACGGCGGGCAACGAGCAGTACTTC

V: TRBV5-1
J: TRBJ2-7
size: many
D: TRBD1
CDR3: CASSLEGASYEQYF
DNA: TGCGCCAGCAGCTTGGAGGGGGCCTCCTACGAGCAGTACTTC

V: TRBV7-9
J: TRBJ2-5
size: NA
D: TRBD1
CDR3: CASNRLKDRAQETQYF
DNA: TGTGCCAGCAACCGCCTCAAGGACAGGGCCCAAGAGACCCAGTACTTC

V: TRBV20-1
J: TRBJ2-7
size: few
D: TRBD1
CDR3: CSARPPGTGLSYEQYF
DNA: TGCAGTGCCCGACCCCCCGGGACAGGGCTCTCCTACGAGCAGTACTTC

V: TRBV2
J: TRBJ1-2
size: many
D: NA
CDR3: CASSEEGQSSNYGYTF
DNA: TGTGCCAGCAGTGAAGAAGGACAGAGCTCTAACTATGGCTACACCTTC

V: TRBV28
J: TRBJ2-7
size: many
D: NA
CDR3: CASSFRGPSSYEQYF
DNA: TGTGCCAGCAGTTTCCGGGGTCCAAGCTCCTACGAGCAGTACTTC

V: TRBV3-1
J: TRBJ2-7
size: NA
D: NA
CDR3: CASSQESNLNEQYF
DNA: TGTGCCAGCAGCCAAGAGTCGAATTTGAACGAGCAGTACTTC

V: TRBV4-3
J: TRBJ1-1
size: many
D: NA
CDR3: CASSQDTLGGPNTEAFF
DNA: TGCGCCAGCAGCCAAGATACCCTGGGGGGCCCGAACACTGAAGCTTTCTTT

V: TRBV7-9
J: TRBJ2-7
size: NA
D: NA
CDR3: CASSSDTEHLYEQYF
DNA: TGTGCCAGCAGCTCCGATACAGAGCATCTTTACGAGCAGTACTTC

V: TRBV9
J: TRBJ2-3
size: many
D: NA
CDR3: CASSAHDSLTDTQYF
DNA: TGTGCCAGCAGCGCCCATGACAGCCTCACAGATACGCAGTATTTT

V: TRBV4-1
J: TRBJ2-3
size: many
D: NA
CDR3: CASSQESRDGTQYF
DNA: TGCGCCAGCAGCCAAGAGTCCAGGGACGGGACGCAGTATTTT

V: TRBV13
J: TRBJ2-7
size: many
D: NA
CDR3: CASSPGTYYEQYF
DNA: TGTGCCAGCAGCCCCGGGACCTACTACGAGCAGTACTTC

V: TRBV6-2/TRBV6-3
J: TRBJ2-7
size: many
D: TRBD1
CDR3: CASSYDGTGYYEQYF
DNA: TGTGCCAGCAGTTACGACGGGACAGGGTATTACGAGCAGTACTTC

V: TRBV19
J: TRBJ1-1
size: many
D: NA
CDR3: CASTPLPEPYTEAFF
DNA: TGTGCCAGTACCCCTCTCCCGGAACCTTACACTGAAGCTTTCTTT

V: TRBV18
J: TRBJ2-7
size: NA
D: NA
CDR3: CASSPPGGDVGEQYF
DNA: TGTGCCAGCTCACCACCGGGGGGAGACGTGGGGGAGCAGTACTTC

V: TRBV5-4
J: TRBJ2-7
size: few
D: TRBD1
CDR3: CASSLGARDRKYEQYF
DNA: TGTGCCAGCAGCTTGGGGGCTAGGGACAGAAAATACGAGCAGTACTTC

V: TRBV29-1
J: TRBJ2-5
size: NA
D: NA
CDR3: CSVLADPQETQYF
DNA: TGCAGCGTCCTGGCAGACCCCCAAGAGACCCAGTACTTC

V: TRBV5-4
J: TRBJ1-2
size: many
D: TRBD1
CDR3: CASSLFMGQGAGYTF
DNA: TGTGCCAGCAGCTTGTTTATGGGACAGGGGGCCGGCTACACCTTC

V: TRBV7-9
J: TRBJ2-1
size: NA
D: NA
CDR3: CASSGTIDPSSYNEQFF
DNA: TGTGCCAGCAGCGGCACGATAGACCCTAGCTCCTACAATGAGCAGTTCTTC

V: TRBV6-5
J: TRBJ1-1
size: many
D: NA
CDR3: CASSYSFGGLNTEAFF
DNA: TGTGCCAGCAGTTACTCCTTCGGCGGACTGAACACTGAAGCTTTCTTT

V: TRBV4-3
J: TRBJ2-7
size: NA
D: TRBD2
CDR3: CASSQDWLAGGTYEQYF
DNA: TGCGCCAGCAGCCAAGATTGGCTAGCGGGAGGAACCTACGAGCAGTACTTC

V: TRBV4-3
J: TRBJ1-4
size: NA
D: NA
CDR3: CASSQDVGGPLFF
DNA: TGCGCCAGCAGCCAAGATGTGGGGGGACCACTGTTTTTT

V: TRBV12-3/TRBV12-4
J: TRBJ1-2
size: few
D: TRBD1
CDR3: CASSPSGQEHNYGYTF
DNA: TGTGCCAGCAGCCCAAGCGGACAGGAACATAACTATGGCTACACCTTC

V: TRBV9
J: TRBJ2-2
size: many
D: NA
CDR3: CASSVVAGELFF
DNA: TGTGCCAGCAGCGTAGTTGCCGGGGAGCTGTTTTTT

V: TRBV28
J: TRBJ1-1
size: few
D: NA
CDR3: CASILLPNTEAFF
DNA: TGTGCCAGCATACTACTACCGAACACTGAAGCTTTCTTT

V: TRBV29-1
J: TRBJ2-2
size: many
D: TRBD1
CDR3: CSAVTGKLGELFF
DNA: TGCAGCGCCGTGACAGGGAAGCTAGGGGAGCTGTTTTTT

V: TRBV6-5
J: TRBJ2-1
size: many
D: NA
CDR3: CASSPGHRGEQFF
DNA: TGTGCCAGCAGTCCCGGACATCGGGGTGAGCAGTTCTTC

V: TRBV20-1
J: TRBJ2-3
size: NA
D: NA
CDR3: CSATPTDTQYF
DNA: TGCAGTGCTACTCCGACCGATACGCAGTATTTT

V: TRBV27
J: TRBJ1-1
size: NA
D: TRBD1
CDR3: CASRSGQGAWNTEAFF
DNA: TGTGCCAGCAGGTCTGGACAGGGGGCTTGGAACACTGAAGCTTTCTTT

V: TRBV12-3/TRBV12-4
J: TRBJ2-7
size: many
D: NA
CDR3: CASSFTGGDYEQYF
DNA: TGTGCCAGCAGCTTCACTGGAGGGGATTACGAGCAGTACTTC

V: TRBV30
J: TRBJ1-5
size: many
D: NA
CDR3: CAWSPPGGQPQHF
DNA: TGTGCCTGGAGTCCACCAGGCGGTCAGCCCCAGCATTTT

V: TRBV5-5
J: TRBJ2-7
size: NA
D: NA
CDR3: CASSLFESSYEQYF
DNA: TGTGCCAGCAGCTTGTTCGAGAGCTCCTACGAGCAGTACTTC

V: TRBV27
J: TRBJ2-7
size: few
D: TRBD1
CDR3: CASSLSGQGNTYEQYF
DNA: TGTGCCAGCAGTTTATCCGGACAGGGCAACACCTACGAGCAGTACTTC

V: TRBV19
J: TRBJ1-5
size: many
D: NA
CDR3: CASSITDYSNQPQHF
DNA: TGTGCCAGTAGTATCACAGATTATAGCAATCAGCCCCAGCATTTT

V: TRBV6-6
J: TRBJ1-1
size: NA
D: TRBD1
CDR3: CASSHIQGGNTEAFF
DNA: TGTGCCAGCAGTCACATACAGGGGGGGAACACTGAAGCTTTCTTT

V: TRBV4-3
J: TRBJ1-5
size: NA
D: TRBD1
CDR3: CASGQDRVSNQPQHF
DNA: TGCGCCAGCGGCCAGGACAGGGTTAGCAATCAGCCCCAGCATTTT

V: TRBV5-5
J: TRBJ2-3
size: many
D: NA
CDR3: CASSLDLGTDTQYF
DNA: TGTGCCAGCAGCTTGGATCTGGGCACAGATACGCAGTATTTT

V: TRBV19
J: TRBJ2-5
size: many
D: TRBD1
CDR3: CASSIGQGLETQYF
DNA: TGTGCCAGTAGTATCGGACAGGGTCTAGAGACCCAGTACTTC

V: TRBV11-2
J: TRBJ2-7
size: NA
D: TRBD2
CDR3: CASSLAPGLASYEQYF
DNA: TGTGCCAGCAGCTTAGCCCCGGGACTAGCAAGTTACGAGCAGTACTTC

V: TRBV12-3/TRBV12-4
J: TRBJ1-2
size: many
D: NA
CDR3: CASRGPYYTF
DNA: TGTGCCAGCAGGGGGCCGTACTACACCTTC

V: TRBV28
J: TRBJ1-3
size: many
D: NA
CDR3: CASSFLGSGNTIYF
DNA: TGTGCCAGCAGTTTCCTAGGTTCGGGAAACACCATATATTTT

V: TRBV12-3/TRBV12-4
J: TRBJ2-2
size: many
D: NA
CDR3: CASRVRSGELFF
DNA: TGTGCCAGCAGGGTGAGGAGCGGGGAGCTGTTTTTT

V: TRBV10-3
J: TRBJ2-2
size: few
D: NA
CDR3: CAISDERELFF
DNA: TGTGCCATCAGTGATGAAAGGGAGCTGTTTTTT

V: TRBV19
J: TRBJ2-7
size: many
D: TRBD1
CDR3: CASSPRQGLYYEQYF
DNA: TGTGCCAGTAGCCCGAGACAGGGGCTATACTACGAGCAGTACTTC

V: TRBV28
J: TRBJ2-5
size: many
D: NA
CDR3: CASSLGGVGETQYF
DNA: TGTGCCAGCAGTTTGGGGGGCGTTGGGGAGACCCAGTACTTC